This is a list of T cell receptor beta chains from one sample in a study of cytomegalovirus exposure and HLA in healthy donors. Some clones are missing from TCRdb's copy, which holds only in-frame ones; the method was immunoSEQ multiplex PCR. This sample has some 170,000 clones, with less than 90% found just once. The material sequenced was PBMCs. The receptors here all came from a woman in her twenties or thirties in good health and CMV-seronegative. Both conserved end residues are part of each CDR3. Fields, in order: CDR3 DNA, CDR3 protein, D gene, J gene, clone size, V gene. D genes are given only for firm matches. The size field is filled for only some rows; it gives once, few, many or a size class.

CDR3nt: TGTGCCAGCAGTGACTGGACTAGCGGCTCCAATGAGCAGTTCTTC; CDR3aa: CASSDWTSGSNEQFF; d_gene: TRBD2; j_gene: TRBJ2-1; abundance: .; v_gene: TRBV6-6
CDR3nt: TGTGCCAGCAGTGAATCTGTCAATGAGCAGTTCTTC; CDR3aa: CASSESVNEQFF; d_gene: .; j_gene: TRBJ2-1; abundance: .; v_gene: TRBV25-1
CDR3nt: TGCGCCAGCAGCTTGGCCGGGGACAGCTATCAGCCCCAGCATTTT; CDR3aa: CASSLAGDSYQPQHF; d_gene: TRBD1; j_gene: TRBJ1-5; abundance: few; v_gene: TRBV5-1
CDR3nt: TGTGCCAGCAGCGGGGACTACCAAGAGACCCAGTACTTC; CDR3aa: CASSGDYQETQYF; d_gene: .; j_gene: TRBJ2-5; abundance: once; v_gene: TRBV5-5
CDR3nt: TGTGCCAGCAGTTACAGGGGGAACACTGAAGCTTTCTTT; CDR3aa: CASSYRGNTEAFF; d_gene: .; j_gene: TRBJ1-1; abundance: once; v_gene: TRBV6-5
CDR3nt: TGTGCCAGCAGCTTGGGGACAGGGTACAATGAGCAGTTCTTC; CDR3aa: CASSLGTGYNEQFF; d_gene: TRBD1; j_gene: TRBJ2-1; abundance: once; v_gene: TRBV5-4
CDR3nt: TGTGCCAGCAGTTTATTTGGGGGTTCGAGCTCCTACAATGAGCAGTTCTTC; CDR3aa: CASSLFGGSSSYNEQFF; d_gene: .; j_gene: TRBJ2-1; abundance: once; v_gene: TRBV27
CDR3nt: TGTGCCAGCAGCTCCGGGATGACGATCGATACGCAGTATTTT; CDR3aa: CASSSGMTIDTQYF; d_gene: .; j_gene: TRBJ2-3; abundance: .; v_gene: TRBV13
CDR3nt: TGCACCAGCAGCCAAGTTAGCCCCGCGCATACGGGGAAAGAGACCCAGTACTTC; CDR3aa: CTSSQVSPAHTGKETQYF; d_gene: .; j_gene: TRBJ2-5; abundance: once; v_gene: TRBV1
CDR3nt: TGTGCCAGCAGTGCCGGCCCAGAGACCGGGGAGCTGTTTTTT; CDR3aa: CASSAGPETGELFF; d_gene: .; j_gene: TRBJ2-2; abundance: medium-sized; v_gene: TRBV6-1
CDR3nt: TGTGCCAGCAGCCAATGGGGTAGCGGGTTAAGCACAGATACGCAGTATTTT; CDR3aa: CASSQWGSGLSTDTQYF; d_gene: TRBD2; j_gene: TRBJ2-3; abundance: .; v_gene: TRBV7-2
CDR3nt: TGTGCCAGCAGTTCCGGGACAGGGGTCCAAAACATTCAGTACTTC; CDR3aa: CASSSGTGVQNIQYF; d_gene: TRBD1; j_gene: TRBJ2-4; abundance: once; v_gene: TRBV6-5
CDR3nt: TGTGCCAGTAGTATGGTCGGAGGGACTGAAAAACTGTTTTTT; CDR3aa: CASSMVGGTEKLFF; d_gene: .; j_gene: TRBJ1-4; abundance: .; v_gene: TRBV19
CDR3nt: TGCAGCGTCGGGACAGGGACCGCCGCCTACAATGAGCAGTTCTTC; CDR3aa: CSVGTGTAAYNEQFF; d_gene: TRBD1; j_gene: TRBJ2-1; abundance: .; v_gene: TRBV29-1
CDR3nt: TGTGCCAGCAGTTTCCCGATTAACTATGGCTACACCTTC; CDR3aa: CASSFPINYGYTF; d_gene: .; j_gene: TRBJ1-2; abundance: .; v_gene: TRBV28
CDR3nt: TGTGCCACCTACCGGGACAGGGTGGCTATTCCGCTAGATCAGCCCCAGCATTTT; CDR3aa: CATYRDRVAIPLDQPQHF; d_gene: .; j_gene: TRBJ1-5; abundance: .; v_gene: TRBV21-1
CDR3nt: TGCAGCGTTGAAGGCAGAACACAAGAGACCCAGTACTTC; CDR3aa: CSVEGRTQETQYF; d_gene: .; j_gene: TRBJ2-5; abundance: .; v_gene: TRBV29-1
CDR3nt: TGTGCCAGCAGCTTAGTGGTTAACCCCGATCAGCCCCAGCATTTT; CDR3aa: CASSLVVNPDQPQHF; d_gene: .; j_gene: TRBJ1-5; abundance: .; v_gene: TRBV7-2
CDR3nt: TGCGCCAGCAGCCAAGGTAGCGGGGATCAGCCCCAGCATTTT; CDR3aa: CASSQGSGDQPQHF; d_gene: .; j_gene: TRBJ1-5; abundance: .; v_gene: TRBV4-3
CDR3nt: TGTGCCAGCAGTTACTCAGGGGGTACTCAGCCCCAGCATTTT; CDR3aa: CASSYSGGTQPQHF; d_gene: .; j_gene: TRBJ1-5; abundance: .; v_gene: TRBV6-6
CDR3nt: TGTGCCAGCGGGGAGTGGACCTACGAGCAGTACTTC; CDR3aa: CASGEWTYEQYF; d_gene: .; j_gene: TRBJ2-7; abundance: .; v_gene: TRBV7-2
CDR3nt: TGCGCCAGCAGCCAGTACAATGAGCAGTTCTTC; CDR3aa: CASSQYNEQFF; d_gene: .; j_gene: TRBJ2-1; abundance: .; v_gene: TRBV4-1
CDR3nt: TGTGCCAGTAGTATAGACCGGACTAGCGGGATCTATGAGCAGTTCTTC; CDR3aa: CASSIDRTSGIYEQFF; d_gene: TRBD2; j_gene: TRBJ2-1; abundance: .; v_gene: TRBV19
CDR3nt: TGTGCCTGGAGAAGGCCTAGCGGGGGTAGCACAGATACGCAGTATTTT; CDR3aa: CAWRRPSGGSTDTQYF; d_gene: TRBD2; j_gene: TRBJ2-3; abundance: .; v_gene: TRBV30
CDR3nt: TGTGCCAGCAGCGTCGAACCGGACCTTACTAGGCAGCCCCAGCATTTT; CDR3aa: CASSVEPDLTRQPQHF; d_gene: .; j_gene: TRBJ1-5; abundance: .; v_gene: TRBV5-8
CDR3nt: TGTGCCAGCAGCCTAGGGACAGCAAGGACTGAAGCTTTCTTT; CDR3aa: CASSLGTARTEAFF; d_gene: TRBD1; j_gene: TRBJ1-1; abundance: once; v_gene: TRBV14
CDR3nt: TGCGCCAGCAGCCCTCAAACCGAAAACTATGGCTACACCTTC; CDR3aa: CASSPQTENYGYTF; d_gene: .; j_gene: TRBJ1-2; abundance: .; v_gene: TRBV4-1
CDR3nt: TGTGCCAGCAGCTTAGGTCCCTCAACTAATGAAAAACTGTTTTTT; CDR3aa: CASSLGPSTNEKLFF; d_gene: .; j_gene: TRBJ1-4; abundance: .; v_gene: TRBV7-2
CDR3nt: TGTGCCAGCAGCGTAGCCCTGGGACCTCCGAACACCGGGGAGCTGTTTTTT; CDR3aa: CASSVALGPPNTGELFF; d_gene: .; j_gene: TRBJ2-2; abundance: .; v_gene: TRBV9
CDR3nt: TGTGCCAGCAGCCCCAGGGGAGGGTCCGCCTACGAGCAGTACTTC; CDR3aa: CASSPRGGSAYEQYF; d_gene: .; j_gene: TRBJ2-7; abundance: once; v_gene: TRBV9
CDR3nt: TGTGCCTGGAGTGGCGGTTTGGTAGGAGGGCGCTACAATGAGCAGTTCTTC; CDR3aa: CAWSGGLVGGRYNEQFF; d_gene: .; j_gene: TRBJ2-1; abundance: once; v_gene: TRBV30
CDR3nt: TGTGCCAGCAGTTACAGGGACGGTGGGGAGCAGTACTTC; CDR3aa: CASSYRDGGEQYF; d_gene: .; j_gene: TRBJ2-7; abundance: .; v_gene: TRBV6-5
CDR3nt: TGTGCCAGCAGCTTTTTGAGTTTATGGACAGATACGCAGTATTTT; CDR3aa: CASSFLSLWTDTQYF; d_gene: .; j_gene: TRBJ2-3; abundance: .; v_gene: TRBV11-2
CDR3nt: TGCGCCAGCAGCTTGTCGGCAGATACGCAGTATTTT; CDR3aa: CASSLSADTQYF; d_gene: .; j_gene: TRBJ2-3; abundance: .; v_gene: TRBV5-1
CDR3nt: TGTGCCAGCTCGGGACAGGGGCGAACCGGGGAGCTGTTTTTT; CDR3aa: CASSGQGRTGELFF; d_gene: TRBD1; j_gene: TRBJ2-2; abundance: .; v_gene: TRBV27
CDR3nt: TGTGCCAGTATAGATGCGGGGGTGAACACTGAAGCTTTCTTT; CDR3aa: CASIDAGVNTEAFF; d_gene: .; j_gene: TRBJ1-1; abundance: .; v_gene: TRBV19
CDR3nt: TGCGCCAGCAGCCAGGGTAGCGGGCCCTCCACTAGCCAGTACTTC; CDR3aa: CASSQGSGPSTSQYF; d_gene: TRBD2; j_gene: TRBJ2-5; abundance: .; v_gene: TRBV4-1
CDR3nt: TGTGCCACCAGCACCGACAATCAGCCCCAGCATTTT; CDR3aa: CATSTDNQPQHF; d_gene: .; j_gene: TRBJ1-5; abundance: .; v_gene: TRBV15
CDR3nt: TGCGCCAGCAGTGGTCAGGGTTTGAGGTATGGCTACACCTTC; CDR3aa: CASSGQGLRYGYTF; d_gene: .; j_gene: TRBJ1-2; abundance: .; v_gene: TRBV10-1
CDR3nt: TGTGCCAGCAGCCAAGAAGGCGGCGAGTATGGCTACACCTTC; CDR3aa: CASSQEGGEYGYTF; d_gene: .; j_gene: TRBJ1-2; abundance: .; v_gene: TRBV4-2
CDR3nt: TGTGCCAGCAGCGCCAGCAGGGTGGGGGAAAAACTGTTTTTT; CDR3aa: CASSASRVGEKLFF; d_gene: .; j_gene: TRBJ1-4; abundance: .; v_gene: TRBV7-2
CDR3nt: TGCGCCAGCGGCTATAGCGGGGGGGCGAACACCGGGGAGCTGTTTTTT; CDR3aa: CASGYSGGANTGELFF; d_gene: TRBD2; j_gene: TRBJ2-2; abundance: .; v_gene: TRBV10-2
CDR3nt: TGTGCCAGCAGCTTAGTACCCCCCAGGGCACTATCCTACAATGAGCAGTTCTTC; CDR3aa: CASSLVPPRALSYNEQFF; d_gene: .; j_gene: TRBJ2-1; abundance: .; v_gene: TRBV7-7
CDR3nt: TGTGCCAGCAGTGAGACTAGCGGGGGGGCCACAGATACGCAGTATTTT; CDR3aa: CASSETSGGATDTQYF; d_gene: TRBD2; j_gene: TRBJ2-3; abundance: once; v_gene: TRBV6-4
CDR3nt: TGCAGCGTTGAAGATGGTCAGGGGGTCAATTCACCCCTCCACTTT; CDR3aa: CSVEDGQGVNSPLHF; d_gene: TRBD1; j_gene: TRBJ1-6; abundance: .; v_gene: TRBV29-1
CDR3nt: TGTGCCTGGAGTGGCCATTCCGGGGGATCCCAGCATTTT; CDR3aa: CAWSGHSGGSQHF; d_gene: .; j_gene: TRBJ1-5; abundance: .; v_gene: TRBV30
CDR3nt: TGTGCCAGTGCCCGTGGGCTTGGGGGTCCCGGCGGTGAGCCCCAGCATTTT; CDR3aa: CASARGLGGPGGEPQHF; d_gene: .; j_gene: TRBJ1-5; abundance: .; v_gene: TRBV19
CDR3nt: TGTGCCAGTAGTATCCGCAGGGGGCTGTTTCAGCCCCAGCATTTT; CDR3aa: CASSIRRGLFQPQHF; d_gene: TRBD1; j_gene: TRBJ1-5; abundance: .; v_gene: TRBV19
CDR3nt: TGTGCCAGCAGTGAATCCGGGCGAGGCAATCAGCCCCAGCATTTT; CDR3aa: CASSESGRGNQPQHF; d_gene: .; j_gene: TRBJ1-5; abundance: .; v_gene: TRBV2
CDR3nt: TGTGCCACCAGCAGAGACACTGAAGCTTTCTTT; CDR3aa: CATSRDTEAFF; d_gene: .; j_gene: TRBJ1-1; abundance: .; v_gene: TRBV15